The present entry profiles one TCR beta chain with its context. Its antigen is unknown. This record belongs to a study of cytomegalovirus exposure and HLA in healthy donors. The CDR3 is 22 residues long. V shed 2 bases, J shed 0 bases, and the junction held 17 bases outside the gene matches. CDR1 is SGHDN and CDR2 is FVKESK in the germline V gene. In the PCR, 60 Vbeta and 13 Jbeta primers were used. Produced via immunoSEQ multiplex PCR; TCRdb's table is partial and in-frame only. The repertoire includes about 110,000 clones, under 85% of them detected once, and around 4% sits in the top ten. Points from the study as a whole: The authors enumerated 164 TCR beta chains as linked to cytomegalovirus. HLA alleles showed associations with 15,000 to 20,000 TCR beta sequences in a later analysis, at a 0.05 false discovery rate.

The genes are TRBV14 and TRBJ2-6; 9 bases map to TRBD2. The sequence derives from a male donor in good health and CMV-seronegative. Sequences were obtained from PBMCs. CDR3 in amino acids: CASSQSLFLDSGSLSGANVLTF. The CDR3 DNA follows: TGTGCCAGCAGCCAAAGTTTATTCCTAGATAGCGGGAGCCTCTCTGGGGCCAACGTCCTGACTTTC.